These 15 T cell receptor beta chains originate from one sample sequenced in a study of cytomegalovirus exposure and HLA in healthy donors (dated by TCRdb to about 2017). Library creation used the immunoSEQ multiplex PCR assay. For the multiplex PCR, a mixture combining 60 forward primers for TCR Vbeta segments and 13 reverse primers for TCR Jbeta segments was used. The immuneACCESS repertoire file appears here via TCRdb, limited to in-frame rearrangements. These files lack a portion of the clones; in checked studies, under half of the deficit traces to unresolved V genes, and the cause of the others is not known. Recorded for this sample are roughly 98,000 clones; under 70% of them occurred a single time. Under 3% of the sample goes to the ten largest clones. The sequenced sample was PBMCs. The receptors were sampled from a man in his fifties or sixties in good health and CMV-seronegative.

This clone was recorded only once. The CDR3 DNA reads TGTGCCAGCAGCTTGGACGGGAGCAATGAAAAACTGTTTTTT. Protein: CASSLDGSNEKLFF. The genes are TRBV5-5 and TRBJ1-4; D unclear. Germline values: CDR1 SGHKS, CDR2 YYEKEE (reference sequence). The V and J ends lost 0 bases and 5 bases respectively, with 8 bases between them. CDR3 length: 14 residues. The entire variable domain, with the rest obtained from reference TRBV5-5 and TRBJ1-4, is as follows: DAGVTQSPTHLIKTRGQQVTLRCSPISGHKSVSWYQQVLGQGPQFIFQYYEKEERGRGNFPDRFSARQFPNYSSELNVNALLLGDSALYLCASSLDGSNEKLFFGSGTQLSVL.

This chain connects TRBV6-5 to TRBJ1-2, with 8 positions matching TRBD1. CDR3 length: 14 amino acids. From germline, CDR1 is MNHEY and CDR2 SVGAGI. Trimming removed 10 bases from V and 4 bases from J; junction bases left unmatched: 11. The CDR3 coding sequence is TGTGCCACCGGGTCCGGACAGGGAACCTATGGCTACACCTTC. This sequence encodes CATGSGQGTYGYTF.

The genes are TRBV2 and TRBJ1-4; D might be TRBD1 (6 bases). The V gene's germline CDR1 is SNHLY and CDR2 FYNNEI. CDR3 size: 15 residues. With 4 bases removed from V and 8 bases from J, the gap between germline ends came to 17 bases. The CDR3 nucleotides are TGTGCCAGCAGTGGGGAAGGGGGTGGTTACGAAAAACTGTTTTTT. As protein: CASSGEGGGYEKLFF.

This clone was seen just once. The chain is built from TRBV28 and TRBJ2-3, with TRBD2 matching 12 bases. Germline V gene sequence: CDR1 MDHEN, CDR2 SYDVKM. The CDR3 is made up of 18 amino acids. Trimming took 3 bases from V and 1 from J; bases not matched to a gene: 8. This CDR3 is CASSFASGRAWGTDTQYF. CDR3 DNA sequence: TGTGCCAGCAGTTTTGCTAGCGGGAGGGCCTGGGGCACAGATACGCAGTATTTT.

This clone has just a few counts. V gene TRBV9 combines with J gene TRBJ2-5; 12 bases line up with TRBD2. CDR1 is SGDLS, CDR2 YYNGEE, per germline. This CDR3 has 16 amino acids. V lost 2 bases, J lost 5 bases, and 7 bases stayed unmatched. This CDR3 reads CASSVGTGTSGETQYF. CDR3 coding DNA: TGTGCCAGCAGCGTCGGAACCGGGACTAGCGGGGAGACCCAGTACTTC. Together with reference TRBV9 and TRBJ2-5, the CDR3 gives the full variable domain: DSGVTQTPKHLITATGQRVTLRCSPRSGDLSVYWYQQSLDQGLQFLIQYYNGEERAKGNILERFSAQQFPDLHSELNLSSLELGDSALYFCASSVGTGTSGETQYFGPGTRLLVL.

This clone appeared once. The chain has TRBV28 and TRBJ1-2, with TRBD1 as a possible D gene (5 bases). The germline gives CDR1 MDHEN, CDR2 SYDVKM. V gave up 10 bases and J gave up 8 bases, with 17 bases separating them. The CDR3 runs 12 residues. CDR3 loop: CATLTGLGGYTF. The CDR3 nucleotides read TGTGCCACTCTAACAGGACTAGGAGGCTACACCTTC.

The V call is TRBV28, the J call TRBJ2-7, with TRBD2 matching 9 bases. CDR3 length: 15 residues. V trimming: 8 bases; J trimming: 1 base; junction bases outside the gene matches: 9. Germline-derived CDR1 and CDR2 are MDHEN and SYDVKM. DNA of the CDR3: TGTGCCAGCCGCTCCGGAGCGGGAGGATCCTACGAGCAGTACTTC. Protein product: CASRSGAGGSYEQYF.

The chain recombines TRBV4-1 with TRBJ2-3; TRBD2 agrees at 7 bases. Germline-derived CDR1 and CDR2 are MGHRA and YSYEKL. Trimming at V came to 6 bases and at J to 0 bases, leaving 9 bases not matched to a gene. The CDR3 is 16 amino acids. The CDR3 coding sequence is TGCGCCAGCAGGCGGGGGAGTTTCTCTAGCACAGATACGCAGTATTTT. Translated: CASRRGSFSSTDTQYF.

The chain combines TRBV4-3 with TRBJ1-3, with a possible D match to TRBD1 (6 bases). Germline CDR1 is LGHNA and CDR2 is YSLEER. Trimming removed 0 bases at V and 0 bases at J, with 12 bases between. The CDR3 covers 17 residues. For the CDR3, the DNA is TGCGCCAGCAGCCAAGATTATGGGGGCTTCTCTGGAAACACCATATATTTT. It translates to CASSQDYGGFSGNTIYF.

The J gene is TRBJ1-5, the V gene TRBV6-1; TRBD1 agrees at 7 bases. V trimming: 4 bases; J trimming: 1 base; junction bases outside the gene matches: 1. Germline V gene sequence: CDR1 MNHNS, CDR2 SASEGT. This CDR3 has 14 residues. The CDR3 loop reads CASSVDRSNQPQHF. The CDR3 DNA is TGTGCCAGCAGTGTGGACAGGAGCAATCAGCCCCAGCATTTT.

The chain combines TRBV10-3 with TRBJ2-7, with TRBD2 as a possible D gene (5 bases). Germline values: CDR1 ENHRY, CDR2 SYGVKD. V shed 8 bases and J shed 0 bases, with 11 bases lying between them. CDR3 length equals 13 residues. CDR3 sequence: CAIDEGNSYEQYF. CDR3 DNA sequence: TGTGCCATCGATGAGGGCAACTCCTACGAGCAGTACTTC.

The CDR3: CASSPARQGEKLFF. The CDR3 DNA reads as TGTGCCAGCTCACCCGCCCGACAGGGGGAAAAACTGTTTTTT. The V and J genes are TRBV18 and TRBJ1-4; 8 bases agree with TRBD1. Germline lookup yields CDR1 KGHSH and CDR2 LQKENI. This CDR3 is built from 14 residues. J was trimmed by 8 bases and V by 3 bases; bases with no gene match: 5.

V and J are TRBV19 and TRBJ2-5; tentatively, D is TRBD1 (7 bases). The CDR3 is made up of 15 amino acids. The germline V gene has CDR1 LNHDA and CDR2 SQIVND (reference sequence). The V and J ends lost 1 base and 5 bases respectively, with 14 bases between them. The CDR3 nucleotides read TGTGCCAGTAGTATAGTTCCCAGGGGGAGGGAGACCCAGTACTTC. Translated, it gives CASSIVPRGRETQYF.

The J gene is TRBJ1-4, the V gene TRBV19, with 7 nucleotides matching TRBD1. The CDR3 is 15 residues long. V gave up 6 bases and J gave up 7 bases; unmatched junction bases: 11. Germline V CDR1 and CDR2: LNHDA, SQIVND (reference sequence). The CDR3 sequence: CASSHRGPGSEKLFF. CDR3 DNA: TGTGCCAGTAGCCACAGGGGCCCCGGGAGTGAAAAACTGTTTTTT.

V is TRBV11-2 and J is TRBJ2-7; D possibly corresponds to TRBD1 (5 bases). Trimming took off 1 base at V and 1 base at J, with 14 bases between the two ends. The CDR3 runs to 16 residues. Germline-derived CDR1 and CDR2 are SGHAT and FQNNGV. This CDR3 reads CASSLVVGADSYEQYF. CDR3 bases: TGTGCCAGCAGCTTAGTCGTAGGGGCAGATTCCTACGAGCAGTACTTC.